These 30 T cell receptor beta chains were all obtained from the same sample, sequenced in a study of beta chain features in type 1 diabetes. Reverse transcription of all isolated RNA meant that expressed TCRB transcripts were sequenced. The table came from immunoSEQ multiplex PCR; TCRdb's copy has only in-frame clones and leaves some out. The sample records 150,000 to 180,000 clones, around 8% being singletons. The source material was central memory CD4+ T cells from blood. The receptors stem from a man aged 18 to 30 in good health.

This chain links TRBV18 with TRBJ2-7; D perhaps matches TRBD2 (6 bases). V gave up 2 bases and J gave up 2 bases, with 10 bases separating them. Germline CDR1 and CDR2: KGHSH and LQKENI. The CDR3 has 14 amino acids. CDR3 region: CASSPSSVTYEQYF. Here the CDR3 DNA reads TGTGCCAGCTCACCATCTAGCGTCACCTACGAGCAGTACTTC.

This clone was recorded a few times. The V call is TRBV6-5, the J call TRBJ1-2; TRBD1 matches at 9 bases. The ends lost 6 bases at V and 3 bases at J; junction bases unmatched: 5. The CDR3 is 14 residues long. CDR1 MNHEY and CDR2 SVGAGI come from the germline V gene. The DNA for the CDR3 is TGTGCCAGCAGCCTAAGGACAGGGGACTATGGCTACACCTTC. Its translation is CASSLRTGDYGYTF.

This clone was observed a few times. V usage is TRBV28 and J usage is TRBJ2-1; 8 positions agree with TRBD1. CDR1 is MDHEN and CDR2 is SYDVKM in the germline V gene. V dropped 3 bases and J dropped 12; count of bases not matched to a gene: 16. This CDR3 is 16 amino acids long. The CDR3 protein is CASSLSGGSFNLGQFF. DNA for the CDR3: TGTGCCAGCAGTTTGTCAGGGGGCAGCTTTAACCTAGGGCAGTTCTTC.

This rearrangement joins TRBV2 to TRBJ2-3, with 13 bases identical to TRBD2. CDR1 is SNHLY, CDR2 FYNNEI, per germline. The CDR3 runs 16 residues. The junction had 9 bases not matched to a gene; V was cut back by 8 bases and J by 4 bases. In nucleotides, the CDR3 is TGTGCCAGCGGATCACTAGCGGGGGGGCCAGCAGATACGCAGTATTTT. It translates to CASGSLAGGPADTQYF. Based on the CDR3 plus reference TRBV2 and TRBJ2-3, the full variable domain is EPEVTQTPSHQVTQMGQEVILRCVPISNHLYFYWYRQILGQKVEFLVSFYNNEISEKSEIFDDQFSVERPDGSNFTLKIRSTKLEDSAMYFCASGSLAGGPADTQYFGPGTRLTVL.

The J gene is TRBJ1-2, the V gene TRBV30; D is unclear. Germline CDR1 is GTSNPN and CDR2 is SVGIG (reference sequence). CDR3 length equals 14 residues. The germline V and J ends were trimmed by 5 bases and 2 bases, with 15 bases remaining between them. The CDR3 DNA is TGTGCCTGGTTTAAACCGGGTCTCAACTATGGCTACACCTTC. Translated, it gives CAWFKPGLNYGYTF.

The rearrangement links TRBV7-9 to TRBJ2-3; 15 nucleotides align to TRBD2. Losses at the gene ends were 5 bases for V and 8 bases for J; bases not matched to a gene: 8. The length of the CDR3 is 16 residues. CDR1 SEHNR and CDR2 FQNEAQ come from the germline V gene (reference sequence). CDR3 region: CASSTRTSGRDATQYF. The CDR3, as DNA: TGTGCCAGCAGCACACGGACTAGCGGGAGGGATGCTACGCAGTATTTT. Looking up the rest from reference TRBV7-9 and TRBJ2-3 gives the full variable domain: DTGVSQNPRHKITKRGQNVTFRCDPISEHNRLYWYRQTLGQGPEFLTYFQNEAQLEKSRLLSDRFSAERPKGSFSTLEIQRTEQGDSAMYLCASSTRTSGRDATQYFGPGTRLTVL.

This clone was observed a few times. This chain connects TRBV18 to TRBJ2-2; 7 nucleotides agree with TRBD1. CDR1 is KGHSH, CDR2 LQKENI, per germline. The CDR3 loop spans 14 amino acids. With 8 bases clipped from V and 8 bases from J, the junction kept 11 bases outside the gene matches. CDR3 loop: CASRTDRAAGELFF. CDR3 sequence (DNA): TGTGCCAGCCGCACCGACAGGGCCGCTGGGGAGCTGTTTTTT.

This clone was counted between two and nine times. V and J are TRBV5-4 and TRBJ2-1, with 12 bases aligning to TRBD2. Germline V gives CDR1 SGHNT, CDR2 YYREEE (reference sequence). V lost 1 base to trimming and J lost 7 bases; unmatched junction nucleotides: 9. CDR3 size: 17 residues. The DNA for the CDR3 is TGTGCCAGCAGCTTGTTGGCTAGCGGGAGGGCCCGGAATGAGCAGTTCTTC. Amino acid sequence: CASSLLASGRARNEQFF.

This chain connects TRBV10-2 to TRBJ2-1, with D hard to call. Germline V gene sequence: CDR1 WSHSY, CDR2 SAAADI. This CDR3 has 11 amino acids. The V and J ends lost 7 bases and 6 bases respectively, with 7 bases between them. The CDR3 coding sequence is TGCGCCAGCAAAACAGCCAATGAGCAGTTCTTC. As protein: CASKTANEQFF.

The gene calls are TRBV7-2 and TRBJ2-3, with 10 bases identical to TRBD2. Germline CDR1 is SGHTA and CDR2 is FQGNSA. The junction had 8 bases not matched to a gene; V was cut back by 3 bases and J by 11 bases. The length of the CDR3 is 14 residues. DNA for the CDR3: TGTGCCAGCAGCTTCGGCCTAGCGGGAGTCGGGCAGTATTTT. Translated, it gives CASSFGLAGVGQYF. The variable domain in full, with the rest retrieved from reference TRBV7-2 and TRBJ2-3, is GAGVSQSPSNKVTEKGKDVELRCDPISGHTALYWYRQSLGQGLEFLIYFQGNSAPDKSGLPSDRFSAERTGGSVSTLTIQRTQQEDSAVYLCASSFGLAGVGQYFGPGTRLTVL.

The rearrangement links TRBV30 to TRBJ2-2; 11 nucleotides agree with TRBD2. The CDR3 sequence is 15 residues long. J lost 6 bases, V lost 1 base, and 4 bases had no gene match. Looked up from germline, CDR1 is GTSNPN and CDR2 is SVGIG (reference sequence). CDR3 region: CAWSALGLAAGELFF. The CDR3 DNA reads TGTGCCTGGAGTGCACTGGGACTAGCGGCCGGGGAGCTGTTTTTT.

This clone was picked up a small number of times. This sequence joins TRBV2 and TRBJ1-1; 11 bases agree with TRBD1. Per the germline V gene, CDR1 is SNHLY and CDR2 is FYNNEI. Unmatched junction bases numbered 7, after V lost 6 bases and J lost 4 bases. The CDR3 contains 15 residues. The DNA for the CDR3 is TGTGCCAGCAGACTGGACAGGGGGCGGGCCACTGAAGCTTTCTTT. It yields the protein CASRLDRGRATEAFF.

This clone was counted a few times. Here the CDR3 reads CASSHPGTRDEKLFF. Here the CDR3 DNA reads TGTGCCAGCAGTCATCCCGGGACACGGGACGAAAAACTGTTTTTT. The chain employs TRBV13 and TRBJ1-4; TRBD1 might be the D (6 bases). V was shortened by 6 bases and J by 8 bases, with 19 bases between the two germline ends. The CDR3 sequence is 15 residues long. Germline V gene lookup returns CDR1 PRHDT and CDR2 FYEKMQ (reference sequence).

This clone was counted at least ten times. No conserved phenylalanine or tryptophan ends this CDR3, so it is likely a read error. It is unclear where the CDR3 begins or ends on the DNA, so no DNA is shown, and the CDR3 is as TCRdb lists it. This CDR3 is CASSHRCDRS. The chain has TRBV23-1 and TRBJ2-3; TRBD1, the table's D call, lacks a check against the DNA. TRBV23-1 carries the ORF label, with uncertain function. The CDR3 comprises 10 residues, both ends counted.

The gene calls are TRBV28 and TRBJ2-2, with D maybe TRBD1 (5 bases). This CDR3 is 14 amino acids long. Per germline, CDR1 MDHEN and CDR2 SYDVKM. The V and J ends lost 7 bases and 3 bases respectively, with 12 bases between them. The chain's CDR3 is CASIKGRDTGELFF. CDR3 DNA: TGTGCCAGCATTAAGGGGCGCGACACCGGGGAGCTGTTTTTT.

This clone was seen a few times. CDR3 in DNA: TGTGCCAGCAGGGGTGGAGGGGAGAACACTGAAGCTTTCTTT. Encoded protein: CASRGGGENTEAFF. The chain carries TRBV11-2 and TRBJ1-1; maybe TRBD1 (5 bases). Germline lookup yields CDR1 SGHAT and CDR2 FQNNGV. CDR3 size: 14 residues. The V end lost 6 bases, the J end lost 1 base, and 12 bases lay between the germline ends. Full variable domain (remainder filled in from reference TRBV11-2 and TRBJ1-1): EAGVAQSPRYKIIEKRQSVAFWCNPISGHATLYWYQQILGQGPKLLIQFQNNGVVDDSQLPKDRFSAERLKGVDSTLKIQPAKLEDSAVYLCASRGGGENTEAFFGQGTRLTVV.

This clone appeared many times. The chain links TRBV6-5 to TRBJ1-2, with D possibly TRBD1 on 6 matching bases. The germline V gene encodes CDR1 MNHEY and CDR2 SVGAGI. V was trimmed by 6 bases and J by 5 bases, leaving 16 bases between them. The CDR3 consists of 14 residues. The CDR3 sequence: CASRPGAGHYGYTF. The CDR3 DNA reads as TGTGCCAGCAGACCAGGGGCAGGGCATTATGGCTACACCTTC.

The genes are TRBV18 and TRBJ2-1; 8 positions match TRBD1. The trim removed 3 bases at V and 6 bases at J, leaving 7 bases unmatched. Germline values: CDR1 KGHSH, CDR2 LQKENI. The CDR3 length is 15 residues. The CDR3 is CASSPQNTGGNEQFF. CDR3 in DNA: TGTGCCAGCTCACCCCAAAATACAGGGGGCAATGAGCAGTTCTTC.

V gene TRBV4-3 combines with J gene TRBJ2-2; 12 nucleotides line up with TRBD2. The germline V gene encodes CDR1 LGHNA and CDR2 YSLEER. There are 17 residues in the CDR3. Unmatched junction bases numbered 8, after V lost 4 bases and J lost 5 bases. CDR3 sequence (DNA): TGCGCCAGCAGCCCGATACTAGCGGGAGGTAGTACCGGGGAGCTGTTTTTT. Amino acids: CASSPILAGGSTGELFF.

This clone was observed a handful of times. The chain combines TRBV30 with TRBJ2-3; D is perhaps TRBD2 (6 bases). Between the trimmed V and J ends, which lost 3 bases and 4 bases, there was a span of 20 bases. Germline lookup yields CDR1 GTSNPN and CDR2 SVGIG (reference sequence). The CDR3 length is 16 residues. For the CDR3, the DNA is TGTGCCTGGAGGCGCGTCGATAGAAGGGAGGCAGATACGCAGTATTTT. This gives the protein CAWRRVDRREADTQYF.

The chain has TRBV7-2 and TRBJ1-3; TRBD1 aligns across 9 bases. V shed 5 bases, J shed 4 bases, and the junction held 6 bases outside the gene matches. CDR3 size: 15 residues. CDR1 is SGHTA and CDR2 is FQGNSA in the germline V gene. The DNA for the CDR3 is TGTGCCAGCAGCACCACAGGGGGCGCAGGAAACACCATATATTTT. Protein product: CASSTTGGAGNTIYF.

This chain links TRBV4-2 with TRBJ2-1, with D possibly TRBD2 on 5 matching bases. Trimming removed 5 bases from V and 8 bases from J, with 13 bases in between. The V gene's germline CDR1 is LGHNA and CDR2 YNFKEQ. The CDR3 is 13 amino acids. The CDR3 DNA follows: TGTGCCAGCAGCGATCTCTCGAGGGATGAGCAGTTCTTC. This sequence encodes CASSDLSRDEQFF.

As concerns this clone: In the same sample, other DNA sequences code for this CDR3. This chain uses TRBV11-2 with TRBJ1-1, with D maybe TRBD1 (5 bases). CDR1 SGHAT and CDR2 FQNNGV come from the germline V gene. The length of the CDR3 is 13 residues. With 3 bases removed from V and 5 bases from J, the gap between germline ends came to 10 bases. The CDR3 sequence is CASSFQGGTEAFF. In nucleotides, the CDR3 is TGTGCCAGCAGCTTCCAGGGCGGTACTGAAGCTTTCTTT.

This clone was seen a handful of times. This sequence joins TRBV9 and TRBJ2-3, with 8 bases that match TRBD1. J lost 4 bases, V lost 2 bases, and 3 bases had no gene match. Germline V lookup: CDR1 SGDLS, CDR2 YYNGEE. This CDR3 contains 14 residues. CDR3 nucleotide sequence: TGTGCCAGCAGCGTGGCAGGGGGCGCAGATACGCAGTATTTT. It encodes CASSVAGGADTQYF.

The CDR3 protein is CAISETGGFQPQHF. The CDR3 DNA follows: TGTGCCATCAGTGAGACAGGGGGTTTTCAGCCCCAGCATTTT. The chain links TRBV10-3 to TRBJ1-5; the match to TRBD1 covers 8 bases. The CDR3 runs 14 residues. The ends lost 2 bases at V and 6 bases at J; junction bases unmatched: 3. The V gene's germline CDR1 is ENHRY and CDR2 SYGVKD.

This clone was recorded a few times. The V gene is TRBV29-1, the J gene TRBJ2-2; TRBD1 matches at 11 bases. The CDR3 contains 13 residues. The germline V gene encodes CDR1 SQVTM and CDR2 ANQGSEA. J was trimmed by 7 bases and V by 8 bases; bases with no gene match: 6. CDR3 region: CSMGQGGNGELFF. The CDR3, as DNA: TGCAGCATGGGACAGGGGGGAAACGGGGAGCTGTTTTTT.

About this clone: Within the sample, other DNA sequences also encode this same CDR3. The chain carries TRBV2 and TRBJ2-7, with TRBD1 identical over 8 bases. The germline gives CDR1 SNHLY, CDR2 FYNNEI. The V gene end was trimmed by 4 bases and the J gene end by 3 bases; junction bases not matched to a gene: 2. The CDR3 is made up of 13 amino acids. CDR3 residues: CASSGTGGYEQYF. CDR3 nucleotide sequence: TGTGCCAGCAGTGGCACAGGGGGCTACGAGCAGTACTTC.

The chain combines TRBV7-9 with TRBJ2-3; D is possibly TRBD2 (6 bases). CDR1 is SEHNR and CDR2 is FQNEAQ in the germline V gene (reference sequence). The length of the CDR3 is 16 residues. V lost 1 base and J 1 base, leaving 12 bases between the germline ends. DNA for the CDR3: TGTGCCAGCAGCTTAGGGAGGGGTAGCGGCACAGATACGCAGTATTTT. This encodes CASSLGRGSGTDTQYF.

The J gene is TRBJ1-2, the V gene TRBV27; no reliable D call. Trimming pared 5 bases from V and 7 bases from J, leaving 17 bases between. From germline, CDR1 is MNHEY and CDR2 SMNVEV (reference sequence). The CDR3 is 14 amino acids. CDR3 nucleotide sequence: TGTGCCAGCAGTCCCGAAACCGCCGGAGGTGGCTACACCTTC. As protein: CASSPETAGGGYTF.

This chain connects TRBV5-6 to TRBJ2-1; TRBD2 matches 9 bases. The germline CDR1 and CDR2 sequences are SGHDT and YYEEEE. The CDR3 spans 16 residues. Trimming at V came to 0 bases and at J to 4 bases, leaving 5 bases not matched to a gene. CDR3 nucleotides: TGTGCCAGCAGCTTGGATCTAGCGGGAACTTACAATGAGCAGTTCTTC. Amino acids: CASSLDLAGTYNEQFF.